Shown below are 18 T cell receptor beta chains from a single sample sequenced in a study of tumor and adjacent non-tumor tissue in lung cancer. This sample's RNA came from whole unsorted tissue. Distant lung tissue was collected more than 3 cm away from the tumor edge. TCRbeta libraries were built with three rounds of nested PCR, modified from ARM-PCR. TCRdb passed the multiplex PCR reads through MiXCR, listing each CDR3 protein once. Altogether fewer than 90,000 distinct CDR3 sequences are present, 76% being singletons, with the ten largest covering around a fifth. Input material: distant non-tumor lung tissue. All receptors derive from a woman aged 50 to 60 with non-small cell lung cancer.

As for this clonotype: The junction does not match germline at one end; this may be a read error. V gene TRBV6-5 combines with J gene TRBJ2-1; D gene ambiguous. The CDR3 is 14 amino acids. The V gene's germline CDR1 is MNHEY and CDR2 SVGAGI. The CDR3 is CDSSTYLNRAEQFF. The CDR3, as DNA: TGTGACAGCAGTACGTACTTAAATCGGGCCGAACAGTTCTTC.

This clonotype appeared a single time. Compared with germline, one end of the junction differs, possibly owing to a read error. This chain connects TRBV4-2 to TRBJ2-7; D is possibly TRBD2 (5 bases). Germline V gene sequence: CDR1 LGHNA, CDR2 YNFKEQ. This CDR3 is 17 amino acids long. CDR3 sequence reads: CVSSQEGGVYQTYEQYF. The CDR3 DNA reads TGTGTCAGCAGCCAAGAGGGTGGGGTATACCAAACCTACGAGCAGTACTTC.

V gene TRBV10-3 combines with J gene TRBJ1-4; 7 positions match TRBD1. Germline V gives CDR1 ENHRY, CDR2 SYGVKD. This CDR3 spans 16 amino acids. In DNA, the CDR3 is TGTGTCACAAGGGGGCGCATGGAGGGACTTAATGAAAAACTGTTTTTT. This translates into CVTRGRMEGLNEKLFF.

As regards this clonotype: A much bigger clone sits one base away, suggesting this may be a read error. V is TRBV5-1 and J is TRBJ2-3; D call uncertain. Looked up from germline, CDR1 is SGHRS and CDR2 is YFSETQ. This CDR3 has 15 amino acids. The ends were cut back, 4 bases at V and 3 bases at J, with 15 bases in the middle. Written as DNA, the CDR3 is TGCGCCAGCAGCCTTTCCGACGCCGAGACAGATACGCAGTATTTT. Protein: CASSLSDAETDTQYF.

Note on this clonotype: Since no conserved phenylalanine or tryptophan closes the CDR3, a read error is the likely cause. The chain is built from TRBV11-2 and TRBJ2-2, with 7 bases lining up with TRBD1. The germline gives CDR1 SGHAT, CDR2 FQNNGV. The CDR3 runs 17 residues. The chain's CDR3 is CVSSLVQGPFGTGELFL. The CDR3 DNA reads as TGTGTCAGCAGCTTAGTACAGGGGCCCTTCGGCACCGGGGAGCTGTTTTTA.

The CDR3 region has the DNA TGTGCCAGCAGCTTCGATCAGGTGGCTGGCAATGAGCAGTTCTTC. This codes for CASSFDQVAGNEQFF. The chain uses TRBV5-5 and TRBJ2-1; D is unclear. CDR1 is SGHKS and CDR2 is YYEKEE in the germline V gene (reference sequence). The CDR3 totals 15 residues. V lost 2 bases and J 6 bases, leaving 15 bases between the germline ends.

This chain connects TRBV5-4 to TRBJ2-5, with D maybe TRBD2 (6 bases). V lost 4 bases to trimming and J lost 4 bases, with 20 bases between them. The CDR3 extends over 16 amino acids. CDR1 and CDR2 from the germline V gene are SGHNT and YYREEE (reference sequence). CDR3 sequence reads: CASSPVSLGGLETQYF. CDR3 DNA: TGTGCCAGCAGCCCAGTATCCCTCGGAGGGCTAGAGACCCAGTACTTC.

The rearrangement joins TRBV7-9 to TRBJ2-7; no firm D call. The germline V and J ends were trimmed by 1 base and 6 bases, with 4 bases remaining between them. The length of the CDR3 is 11 residues. Germline CDR1 is SEHNR and CDR2 is FQNEAQ (reference sequence). DNA for the CDR3: TGTGCCAGCAGCTTAGGCCCCGAGCAGTACTTC. Translation: CASSLGPEQYF.

V gene TRBV11-2 combines with J gene TRBJ2-7, with D maybe TRBD2 (6 bases). Germline V gene lookup returns CDR1 SGHAT and CDR2 FQNNGV. This CDR3 comprises 13 residues. The DNA for the CDR3 is TGTGCCAGCAGCCCGGGCGGGGTCTACGAGCAATACGTT. This codes for CASSPGGVYEQYV.

Turning to this clonotype: No conserved phenylalanine or tryptophan is present at the end of the CDR3, so a read error is the likely explanation. CDR3 protein: CAGTRLAGGWNEQFL. The CDR3, as DNA: TGTGCCGGCACTCGCCTAGCGGGAGGATGGAATGAGCAGTTCTTA. The chain joins TRBV6-5 to TRBJ2-1, with TRBD2 identical over 11 bases. The CDR3 extends over 15 amino acids. Germline CDR1 is MNHEY and CDR2 is SVGAGI. The trim removed 11 bases at V and 7 bases at J, leaving 13 bases unmatched.

This clonotype was counted only a few times. This may come from a read error, since a much larger clone is one base off. The V gene is TRBV20-1, the J gene TRBJ2-1, with D hard to call. The CDR3 has 13 residues. Per the germline V gene, CDR1 is DFQATT and CDR2 is SNEGSKA (reference sequence). This chain's CDR3 is CNANSRVVDEQFF. In nucleotides, the CDR3 is TGCAATGCCAATAGCCGGGTGGTGGATGAGCAGTTCTTC.

This clonotype was observed at least ten times. The gene calls are TRBV29-1 and TRBJ2-2; 7 nucleotides line up with TRBD1. The germline gives CDR1 SQVTM, CDR2 ANQGSEA. The CDR3 contains 15 residues. The CDR3 nucleotides read TGCAGTTGTGCTCTGGTAGGACAGGCGTTCGGGGAGCTGTTTTTT. It yields the protein CSCALVGQAFGELFF.

Turning to this clonotype: The junction and the germline gene differ at one end; a read error may be behind it. The rearrangement uses TRBV12-3 or TRBV12-4 and TRBJ2-2; 10 bases are a match to TRBD2. The CDR3 loop spans 18 amino acids. The CDR3 loop reads CASRGLAEGSGVTWELFF. CDR3 coding DNA: TGTGCCAGCAGAGGACTAGCGGAAGGGTCAGGAGTCACCTGGGAGCTGTTTTTT.

The CDR3 region has the DNA TGTGCCAGCAGCTTAGAGGTGGGACAGGATGTGAATGAGCAGTTCTTC. Encoded protein: CASSLEVGQDVNEQFF. V and J are TRBV11-2 and TRBJ2-1, with 8 bases lining up with TRBD1. CDR3 length: 16 amino acids. Per germline, CDR1 SGHAT and CDR2 FQNNGV. Germline trimming cut 0 bases from V and 7 bases from J; bases unmatched to any gene: 8.

In this sample, this clonotype is large. This chain uses TRBV12-3 or TRBV12-4 with TRBJ2-1, with D perhaps being TRBD1 or TRBD2 (5 bases each). Trimming left V 4 bases short and J 7 bases short, with 17 bases between. This CDR3 region has 15 residues. Here the CDR3 DNA reads TGTGCCAGCAGTTCCCCGGGACGGGGATCTAATGAGCAGTTCTTC. This translates into CASSSPGRGSNEQFF.

Concerning this clonotype: The junction departs from germline at one end; a sequencing error may be responsible. The V and J genes are TRBV6-5 and TRBJ2-6; TRBD2 matches 7 bases. The CDR3 consists of 19 residues. Per the germline V gene, CDR1 is MNHEY and CDR2 is SVGAGI. DNA for the CDR3: TGTGCCAGCAGTTTCTTCTCCGGGCGGGGGAGCTTTGGGGCCAACGTCCTGACATTC. Its protein is CASSFFSGRGSFGANVLTF.

This clonotype was found a few times. This may stem from a read error, because a much larger clone lies one nucleotide away. The rearrangement joins TRBV4-1 to TRBJ1-2; TRBD1 might be the D (5 bases). The germline CDR1 and CDR2 sequences are MGHRA and YSYEKL. The CDR3 sequence is 15 residues long. The CDR3, as DNA: TGCGCCAGCAGCCAAGATTGGGAGGGGCGTATAGGCTACGCCTTC. It specifies CASSQDWEGRIGYAF.

The rearrangement uses TRBV29-1 and TRBJ2-7, with 9 bases identical to TRBD2. The CDR3 spans 16 residues. Germline loops: CDR1 SQVTM, CDR2 ANQGSEA. V shed 0 bases, J shed 6 bases, and the junction held 12 bases outside the gene matches. CDR3 bases: TGCAGCGTTGAAGAGGCTAGCGGGGCCCCGGAGGCCGAGCAGTACTTC. Its translation: CSVEEASGAPEAEQYF.